This T cell receptor beta chain was found in a study of T-cell reconstitution after alpha-beta-depleted transplantation in children. Study outcomes and limitations: Expanded graft clones numbering several hundred reportedly gave rise to alpha-beta T cells about two months after transplant. Elevated TCRbeta diversity at day 60 was traced, in some patients, to surviving recipient T cells and thymic progenitors. T-cell counts and diversity at one year post-transplant came mainly from newly produced T cells.

About this clonotype itself: Its antigen is as yet unknown.

The TCRbeta library was prepared with unique molecular identifiers. From the PCR reads, TCRdb called clonotypes with MiXCR, one entry per CDR3 protein. The sample has more than 200,000 distinct CDR3 sequences, roughly 23% seen once. With 0 bases clipped from V and 2 bases from J, the junction kept 4 bases outside the gene matches. Germline V gene data show CDR1 as SGHTA and CDR2 as FQGTGA. This CDR3 contains 16 residues. The V and J genes are TRBV7-3 and TRBJ2-1; 7 positions match TRBD2. This sequence originates from a girl aged 2-15 years with Fanconi anemia, due to receive a stem cell transplant. The material sequenced was PBMCs, taken before TCRalphabeta/CD19-depleted stem cell transplant. DNA for the CDR3: TGTGCCAGCAGCTTAACGGCTAGCGGACCCTACAATGAGCAGTTCTTC. Its translation: CASSLTASGPYNEQFF.